This T cell receptor beta chain was obtained from a study of cytomegalovirus exposure and HLA in healthy donors. The method was immunoSEQ multiplex PCR; TCRdb's version includes in-frame clones alone and lacks a portion of them. The sample has under 250,000 clones; just over 90% are singletons. V lost 5 bases, J lost 11 bases, and 8 bases stayed unmatched. The CDR3 sequence is 13 residues long. Germline-derived CDR1 and CDR2 are SNHLY and FYNNEI. Sequencing input: PBMCs. The gene calls are TRBV2 and TRBJ2-7, with 11 bases identical to TRBD2. The receptor was isolated from a woman between 18 and 29 years old in good health and CMV-seronegative. In nucleotides, the CDR3 is TGTGCCAGCAGTTTTGGACTAGCGGGTGCCAAGTACTTC. It yields the protein CASSFGLAGAKYF.